The entry below gives a single TCR beta chain sequence along with its context. This entry is derived from a study of blood T cell repertoires in COVID-19. Study-wide context: T cells, B-cell-depleted T cells, or PBMCs provided the cDNA or gDNA that served as material.

In the authors' methods: Counts of nucleated cells, estimated from reference gene primer amplification, were obtained. Clones were read by immunoSEQ multiplex PCR, and TCRdb kept only the in-frame ones, dropping some. The V and J calls and clone size come from that table; D and trimming were worked out from the DNA. Of 70,000 to 85,000 clones listed, approximately 82% are singletons. Germline loops: CDR1 DFQATT, CDR2 SNEGSKA (reference sequence). The V end lost 7 bases, the J end lost 7 bases, and 10 bases lay between the germline ends. The length of the CDR3 is 10 residues. The chain recombines TRBV20-1 with TRBJ1-1; a weak D match, TRBD1 (6 bases). The sample was peripheral blood. The receptor comes from a man between 60 and 70 years old with acute or convalescent COVID-19. The CDR3 spells CSGQDNEAFF. The CDR3 nucleotides read TGCAGTGGACAGGACAATGAAGCTTTCTTT.